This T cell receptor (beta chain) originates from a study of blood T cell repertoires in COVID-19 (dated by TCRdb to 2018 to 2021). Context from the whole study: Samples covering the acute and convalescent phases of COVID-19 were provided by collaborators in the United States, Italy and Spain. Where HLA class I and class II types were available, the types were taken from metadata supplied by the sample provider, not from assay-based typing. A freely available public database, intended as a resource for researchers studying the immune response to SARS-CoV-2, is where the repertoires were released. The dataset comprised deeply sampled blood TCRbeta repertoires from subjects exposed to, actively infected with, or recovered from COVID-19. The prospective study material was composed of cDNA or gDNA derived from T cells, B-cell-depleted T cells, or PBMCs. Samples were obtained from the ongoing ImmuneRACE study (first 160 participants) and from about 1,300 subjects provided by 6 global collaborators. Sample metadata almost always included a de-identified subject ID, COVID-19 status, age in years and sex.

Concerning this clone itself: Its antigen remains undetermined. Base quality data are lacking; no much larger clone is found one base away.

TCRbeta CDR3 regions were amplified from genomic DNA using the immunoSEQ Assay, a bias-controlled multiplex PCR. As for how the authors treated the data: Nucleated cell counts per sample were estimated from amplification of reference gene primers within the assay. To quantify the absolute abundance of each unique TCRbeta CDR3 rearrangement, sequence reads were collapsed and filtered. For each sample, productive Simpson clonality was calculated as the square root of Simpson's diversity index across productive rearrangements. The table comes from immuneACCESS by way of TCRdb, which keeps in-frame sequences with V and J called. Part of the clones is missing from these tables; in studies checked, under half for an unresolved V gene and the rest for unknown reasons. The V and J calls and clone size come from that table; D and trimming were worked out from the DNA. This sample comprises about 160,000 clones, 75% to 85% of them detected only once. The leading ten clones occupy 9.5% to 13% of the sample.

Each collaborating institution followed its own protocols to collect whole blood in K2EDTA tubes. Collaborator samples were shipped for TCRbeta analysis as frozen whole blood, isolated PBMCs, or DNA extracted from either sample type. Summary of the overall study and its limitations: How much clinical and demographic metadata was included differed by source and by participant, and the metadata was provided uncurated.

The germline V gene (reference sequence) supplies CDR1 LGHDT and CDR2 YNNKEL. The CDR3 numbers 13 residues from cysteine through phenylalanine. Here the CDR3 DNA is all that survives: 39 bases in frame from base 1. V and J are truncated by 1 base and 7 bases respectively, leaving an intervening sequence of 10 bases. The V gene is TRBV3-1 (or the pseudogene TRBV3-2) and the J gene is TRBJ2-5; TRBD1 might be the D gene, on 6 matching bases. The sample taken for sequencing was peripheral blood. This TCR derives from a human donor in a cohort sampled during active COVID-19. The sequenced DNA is TGTGCCAGCAGCCAAGGCGAAGGGGGGACCCAGTACTTC. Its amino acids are CASSQGEGGTQYF.